This record covers a single T cell receptor beta chain. The antigen is unknown. This entry comes from a study of CD8+ T cells in alopecia areata. RNA was isolated and reverse transcribed to cDNA, the sequencing template. Libraries were prepared by immunoSEQ multiplex PCR; TCRdb keeps only in-frame clonotypes and omits some of them. The data hold 130,000 to 150,000 clones, with roughly 60% observed a single time. The germline gives CDR1 LNHNV, CDR2 YYDKDF (reference sequence). The trim removed 1 base at V and 7 bases at J, leaving 9 bases unmatched. The CDR3 runs 17 residues. Notes on the study in general: Normal scalp had lower clonality than lesional scalp, with alopecia totalis/universalis lesions showing this most strongly. Normal skin contains resident alphabeta T cells, and these are also sequenced in scalp samples.

This chain joins TRBV15 and TRBJ2-1, with 11 bases identical to TRBD2. Specimen: CD8+ T cells sorted from blood. The clonotype was recovered from a human donor in good health. The CDR3 region has the DNA TGTGCCACCAGCAGAGTTGGCCTAGCGGGAGGATCGAATGAGCAGTTCTTC. This gives the protein CATSRVGLAGGSNEQFF.